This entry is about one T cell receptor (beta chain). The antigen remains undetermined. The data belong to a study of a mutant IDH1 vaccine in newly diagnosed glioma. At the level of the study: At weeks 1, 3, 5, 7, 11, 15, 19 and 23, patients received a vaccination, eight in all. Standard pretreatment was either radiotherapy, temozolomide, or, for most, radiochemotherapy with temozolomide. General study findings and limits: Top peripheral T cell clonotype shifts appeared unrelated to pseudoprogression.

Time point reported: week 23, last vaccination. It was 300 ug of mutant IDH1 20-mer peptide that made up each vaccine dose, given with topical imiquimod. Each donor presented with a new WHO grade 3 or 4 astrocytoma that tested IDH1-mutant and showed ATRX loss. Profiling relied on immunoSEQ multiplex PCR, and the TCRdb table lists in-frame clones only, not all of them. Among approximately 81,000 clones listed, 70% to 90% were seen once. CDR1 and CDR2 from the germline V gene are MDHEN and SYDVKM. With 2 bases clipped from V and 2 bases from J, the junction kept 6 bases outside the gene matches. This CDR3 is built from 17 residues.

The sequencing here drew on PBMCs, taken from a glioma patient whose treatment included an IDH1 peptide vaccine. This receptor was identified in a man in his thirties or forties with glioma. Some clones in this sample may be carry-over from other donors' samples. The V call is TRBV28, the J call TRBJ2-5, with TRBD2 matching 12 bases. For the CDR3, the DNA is TGTGCCAGCAGTTTAAATCTCCTAGCGGGAGGGCAAGAGACCCAGTACTTC. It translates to CASSLNLLAGGQETQYF.